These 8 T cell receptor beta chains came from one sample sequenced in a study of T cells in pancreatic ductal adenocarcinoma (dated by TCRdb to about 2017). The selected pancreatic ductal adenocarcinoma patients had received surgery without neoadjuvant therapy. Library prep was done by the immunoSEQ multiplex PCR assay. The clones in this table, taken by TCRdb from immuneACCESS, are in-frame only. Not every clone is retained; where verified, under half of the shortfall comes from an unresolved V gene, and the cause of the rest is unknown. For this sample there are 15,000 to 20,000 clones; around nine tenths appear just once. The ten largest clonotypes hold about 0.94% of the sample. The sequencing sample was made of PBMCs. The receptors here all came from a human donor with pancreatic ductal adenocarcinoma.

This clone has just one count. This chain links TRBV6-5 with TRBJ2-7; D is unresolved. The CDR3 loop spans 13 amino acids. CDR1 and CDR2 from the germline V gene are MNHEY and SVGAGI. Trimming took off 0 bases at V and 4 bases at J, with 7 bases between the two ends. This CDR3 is CASSYSAEYEQYF. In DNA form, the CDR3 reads TGTGCCAGCAGTTACTCCGCGGAATACGAGCAGTACTTC.

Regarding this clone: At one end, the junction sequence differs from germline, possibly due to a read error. The CDR3 DNA is TGCGCCAGCAGCCAAGATCCCAACAGTAATTCACCCCTCCACTTT. This codes for CASSQDPNSNSPLHF. V is TRBV5-8 and J is TRBJ1-6; D unresolved. The CDR3 has 15 amino acids. The germline V gene has CDR1 SGHTS and CDR2 YDEGEE. Together with reference TRBV5-8 and TRBJ1-6, the CDR3 gives the full variable domain: EAGVTQSPTHLIKTRGQQATLRCSPISGHTSVYWYQQALGLGLQFLLWYDEGEERNRGNFPPRFSGRQFPNYSSELNVNALELEDSALYLCASSQDPNSNSPLHFGNGTRLTVT.

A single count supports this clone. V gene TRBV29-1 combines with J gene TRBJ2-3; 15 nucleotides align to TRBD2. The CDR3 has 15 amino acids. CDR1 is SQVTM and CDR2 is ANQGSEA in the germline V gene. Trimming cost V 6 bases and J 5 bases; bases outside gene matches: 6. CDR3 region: CSVRGTSGGIDTQYF. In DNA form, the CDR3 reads TGCAGCGTGAGAGGGACTAGCGGGGGGATAGATACGCAGTATTTT.

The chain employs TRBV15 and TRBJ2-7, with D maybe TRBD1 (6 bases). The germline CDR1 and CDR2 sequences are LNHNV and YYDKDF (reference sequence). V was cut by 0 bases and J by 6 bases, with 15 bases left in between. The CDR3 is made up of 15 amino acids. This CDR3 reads CATSRDYEGGREQYF. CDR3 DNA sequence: TGTGCCACCAGCAGAGATTATGAAGGGGGTCGCGAGCAGTACTTC.

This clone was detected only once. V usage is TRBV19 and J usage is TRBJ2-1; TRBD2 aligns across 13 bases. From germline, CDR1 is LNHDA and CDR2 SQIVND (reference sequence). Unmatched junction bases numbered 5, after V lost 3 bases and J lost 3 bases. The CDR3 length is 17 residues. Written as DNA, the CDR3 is TGTGCCAGTAGTATCCAACTAGCGGGGGGGCGCTACAATGAGCAGTTCTTC. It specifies CASSIQLAGGRYNEQFF.

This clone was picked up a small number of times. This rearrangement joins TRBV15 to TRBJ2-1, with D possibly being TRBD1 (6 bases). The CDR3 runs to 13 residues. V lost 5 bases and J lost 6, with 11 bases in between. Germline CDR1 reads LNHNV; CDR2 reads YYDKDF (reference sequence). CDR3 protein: CATSGGQSNEQFF. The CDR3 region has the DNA TGTGCCACCAGCGGCGGACAGAGCAATGAGCAGTTCTTC.

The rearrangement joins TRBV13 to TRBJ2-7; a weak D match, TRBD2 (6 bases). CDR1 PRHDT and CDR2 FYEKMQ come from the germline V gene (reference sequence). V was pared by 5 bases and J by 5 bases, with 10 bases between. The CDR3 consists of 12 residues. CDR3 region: CASSHKRDEQYF. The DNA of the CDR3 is TGTGCCAGCAGCCACAAGCGGGACGAGCAGTACTTC.

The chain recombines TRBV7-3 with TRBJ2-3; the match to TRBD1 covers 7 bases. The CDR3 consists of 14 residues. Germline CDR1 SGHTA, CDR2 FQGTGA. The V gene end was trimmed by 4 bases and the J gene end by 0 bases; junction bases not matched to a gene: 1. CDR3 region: CASSSGQSTDTQYF. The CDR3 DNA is TGTGCCAGCAGCTCGGGACAGAGCACAGATACGCAGTATTTT. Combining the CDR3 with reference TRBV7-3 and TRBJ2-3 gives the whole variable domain GAGVSQTPSNKVTEKGKYVELRCDPISGHTALYWYRQSLGQGPEFLIYFQGTGAADDSGLPNDRFFAVRPEGSVSTLKIQRTERGDSAVYLCASSSGQSTDTQYFGPGTRLTVL.